This T cell receptor (beta chain) was retrieved from a study of blood T cell repertoires in COVID-19 (dated by TCRdb to 2018 to 2021). As for the study more broadly: Samples covering the acute and convalescent phases of COVID-19 were provided by collaborators in the United States, Italy and Spain. The material from the prospective study consisted of cDNA or gDNA derived from T cells, B-cell-depleted T cells, or PBMCs. Subjects who had been exposed to COVID-19, were actively infected with it, or had recovered from it provided the deeply sampled blood TCRbeta repertoires that made up the dataset. The repertoires were released in a freely available public database intended as a resource for research on the immune response to SARS-CoV-2. The samples were drawn from the first 160 participants of the ongoing ImmuneRACE study and from under 1,500 subjects provided by 6 global collaborators. Nearly every sample came with metadata listing a de-identified subject ID, COVID-19 status, age in years and sex. Where available, HLA class I and class II types were taken from metadata supplied by the sample provider and were not determined by assay-based typing. General study outcomes and caveats: The amount of clinical and demographic metadata varied by source and participant and was provided uncurated.

At the junction V is shortened by 8 bases and J by 2 bases, with 19 bases in between. Per the germline V gene (reference sequence), LGHDT is the CDR1 and YNNKEL is the CDR2. Taken from cysteine to phenylalanine, the CDR3 has 15 residues. The sequence is cut down to CDR3 DNA, 45 bases in frame from base 1. In Seattle, one collaborating source enrolled patients while the infection was active and tracked those patients longitudinally over the course of disease. Whole blood was collected in K2EDTA tubes by collaborating institutions according to the institutions' own protocols. For TCRbeta analysis, collaborators shipped samples as frozen whole blood, isolated PBMCs, or DNA extracted from either of those sample types. The immunoSEQ Assay, a bias-controlled multiplex PCR, was used to amplify TCRbeta CDR3 regions from genomic DNA. From the authors' description of their analysis: The number of nucleated cells in each sample was estimated from the amplification of reference gene primers within the assay. Sequence reads were collapsed and filtered to measure the absolute abundance of every unique TCRbeta CDR3 rearrangement. For each sample, productive Simpson clonality was calculated as the square root of Simpson's diversity index over productive rearrangements. TCRdb holds this immuneACCESS table with in-frame rearrangements only. Some clones are missing; in checked studies, unresolved V genes explain under half, and the rest has no known cause. The D gene and trimming were derived from the DNA, and the V and J assignments and clone size from that table. The sample table contains roughly 190,000 clones; only one count was recorded for around 76% of them. The ten most abundant clones make up approximately 7.8% of the sample.

The sample holds one count of this clone. Its antigen is not yet known. Base qualities were left out, and no much larger clone turns up one base away. The chain was built from TRBV3-1 (or the pseudogene TRBV3-2) and TRBJ2-7, and possibly TRBD2, on 5 matching bases. The receptor was derived from an older woman with COVID-19, enrolled during active disease. The specimen sequenced was peripheral blood. In nucleotide form, the sequence is TGTGCCAGCTCCGGGGATCGGGCCTTTCCCTACGAGCAGTACTTC. Its amino acids are CASSGDRAFPYEQYF.